Listed below are T cell receptor beta chains from one sample, sequenced in a study of siplizumab effects on memory and regulatory T cells. For these TCRs, the target antigens are not known. The repertoire was sequenced with immunoSEQ multiplex PCR; TCRdb's copy has only in-frame clones and lacks some. The sample carries 15,000 to 20,000 clones, around half recorded once. Sequencing was carried out using CFSE-low (dividing) CD4+ T cells sorted from an allogeneic mixed lymphocyte reaction. These receptors were obtained from a human donor in good health; the cells came from an allogeneic mixed lymphocyte reaction. The conserved cysteine and the conserved F or W are not part of the CDR3 here.

j_gene: TRBJ1-5; v_gene: TRBV28; CDR3aa: ASSLFWGFKASQH
j_gene: TRBJ2-1; v_gene: TRBV10-2; CDR3aa: ASSESGGAYNEQF
j_gene: TRBJ2-1; v_gene: TRBV2; CDR3aa: ASSKRLDNEQF
j_gene: TRBJ2-5; v_gene: TRBV10-3; CDR3aa: AIGNSVPRETQY
j_gene: TRBJ1-2; v_gene: TRBV4-3; CDR3aa: ASSQDLGTGANYGYT
j_gene: TRBJ2-3; v_gene: TRBV7-2; CDR3aa: ASSPFHSTDTQY
j_gene: TRBJ2-7; v_gene: TRBV21-1; CDR3aa: ASSQIPGTHEQY
j_gene: TRBJ2-5; v_gene: TRBV9; CDR3aa: ASSVDGGETQY
j_gene: TRBJ1-1; v_gene: TRBV6-1; CDR3aa: ASTVTGGTEAF
j_gene: TRBJ1-1; v_gene: TRBV6-6; CDR3aa: ASSDSRGGNTEAF
j_gene: TRBJ2-5; v_gene: TRBV28; CDR3aa: ASSLNLGGVETQY
j_gene: TRBJ2-5; v_gene: TRBV7-2; CDR3aa: ASSPQVRETQY
j_gene: TRBJ2-1; v_gene: TRBV7-3; CDR3aa: ASSLGRNNEQF
j_gene: TRBJ2-3; v_gene: TRBV10-3; CDR3aa: AISREGLAGTDTQY
j_gene: TRBJ2-1; v_gene: TRBV5-4; CDR3aa: ASSSRTGWNEQF
j_gene: TRBJ2-3; v_gene: TRBV18; CDR3aa: ASSPGIEDTQY
j_gene: TRBJ1-2; v_gene: TRBV7-2; CDR3aa: ASSLSGYGYT
j_gene: TRBJ1-1; v_gene: TRBV19; CDR3aa: ASSSRTGWGTEAF
j_gene: TRBJ1-1; v_gene: TRBV18; CDR3aa: ASSPVAMNTEAF
j_gene: TRBJ1-2; v_gene: TRBV6-6; CDR3aa: ASTPDRARGGYT
j_gene: TRBJ2-5; v_gene: TRBV25-1; CDR3aa: ASSEPRGAGETQY
j_gene: TRBJ2-3; v_gene: TRBV19; CDR3aa: ASSIVEDRGTDTQY
j_gene: TRBJ1-2; v_gene: TRBV11-2; CDR3aa: ASSLGWLAGLGYT
j_gene: TRBJ1-1; v_gene: TRBV10-3; CDR3aa: AITSDRGAEAF
j_gene: TRBJ2-1; v_gene: TRBV11-2; CDR3aa: ASSLGVYNEQF
j_gene: TRBJ1-2; v_gene: TRBV6-6; CDR3aa: ASSPVPAGFSGYT
j_gene: TRBJ1-1; v_gene: TRBV5-4; CDR3aa: ASSLDWGGEAF
j_gene: TRBJ2-3; v_gene: TRBV5-1; CDR3aa: ASSSQTTDTQY
j_gene: TRBJ2-5; v_gene: TRBV4-2; CDR3aa: ASSQQNPGAQETQY
j_gene: TRBJ1-5; v_gene: TRBV6-6; CDR3aa: ASNRDSNQPQH
j_gene: TRBJ1-4; v_gene: TRBV7-9; CDR3aa: ASSLAYNPPNEKLF
j_gene: TRBJ1-3; v_gene: TRBV5-4; CDR3aa: ASSLGLVSGNTIY
j_gene: TRBJ1-1; v_gene: TRBV19; CDR3aa: ASSITVLETEAF
j_gene: TRBJ2-1; v_gene: TRBV28; CDR3aa: AIRNRGGSEQF
j_gene: TRBJ2-5; v_gene: TRBV5-4; CDR3aa: ASSLDLAVQETQY
j_gene: TRBJ2-3; v_gene: TRBV6-5; CDR3aa: ASSYPPSTDTQY
j_gene: TRBJ1-1; v_gene: TRBV28; CDR3aa: ASFWGGYWNTEAF
j_gene: TRBJ1-5; v_gene: TRBV14; CDR3aa: ASSTRDRGYSNQPQH
j_gene: TRBJ1-2; v_gene: TRBV2; CDR3aa: ATSTQGANYGYT
j_gene: TRBJ1-2; v_gene: TRBV18; CDR3aa: ASSPGGSSFNYGYT
j_gene: TRBJ1-6; v_gene: TRBV7-3; CDR3aa: ASSFYTGDNSPLH
j_gene: TRBJ2-7; v_gene: TRBV5-1; CDR3aa: ASTTHTGYYEQY
j_gene: TRBJ2-2; v_gene: TRBV6-4; CDR3aa: ASSDTALTGELF
j_gene: TRBJ2-7; v_gene: TRBV9; CDR3aa: ASQPGTPSYEQY
j_gene: TRBJ2-3; v_gene: TRBV5-1; CDR3aa: ASSLDSGVGTQY
j_gene: TRBJ2-2; v_gene: TRBV4-1; CDR3aa: ASSQEGTARPGELF
j_gene: TRBJ2-2; v_gene: TRBV7-2; CDR3aa: ASSLGRRASNTGELF
j_gene: TRBJ2-7; v_gene: TRBV6-1; CDR3aa: ASSGPGQGNSYEQY
j_gene: NA; v_gene: TRBV4-1; CDR3aa: ASSQVSPGSYEQY